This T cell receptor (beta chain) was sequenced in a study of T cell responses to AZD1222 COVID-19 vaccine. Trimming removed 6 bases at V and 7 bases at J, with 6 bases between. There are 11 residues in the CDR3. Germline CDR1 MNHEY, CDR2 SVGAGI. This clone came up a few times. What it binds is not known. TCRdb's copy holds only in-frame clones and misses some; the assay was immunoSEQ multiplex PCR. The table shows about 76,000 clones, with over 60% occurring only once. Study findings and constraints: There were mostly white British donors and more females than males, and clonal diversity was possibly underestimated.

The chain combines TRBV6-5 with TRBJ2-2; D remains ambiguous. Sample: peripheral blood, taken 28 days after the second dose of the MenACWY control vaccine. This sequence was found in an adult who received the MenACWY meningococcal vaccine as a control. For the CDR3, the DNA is TGTGCCAGCAGAGAGAACGGGGAGCTGTTTTTT. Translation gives CASRENGELFF.